Below are 20 T cell receptor beta chains sequenced from a single sample in a study of blood T cell repertoires in COVID-19. Method: immunoSEQ multiplex PCR; TCRdb's copy keeps in-frame clones and lacks some. The data hold approximately 67,000 clones, with around 86% observed a single time. Sequenced sample: peripheral blood. Source of these receptors: a man in his fifties or sixties with active COVID-19.

This rearrangement joins TRBV7-9 to TRBJ2-7; 10 positions agree with TRBD1. Per the germline V gene, CDR1 is SEHNR and CDR2 is FQNEAQ (reference sequence). The CDR3 is made up of 14 amino acids. J lost 5 bases, V lost 6 bases, and 7 bases had no gene match. CDR3 in amino acids: CASRRWDRGHEQYF. CDR3 DNA sequence: TGTGCCAGCAGGCGCTGGGACAGGGGTCACGAGCAGTACTTC.

The chain joins TRBV7-2 to TRBJ1-3; possible D gene TRBD1, 5 bases. Germline CDR1 is SGHTA and CDR2 is FQGNSA. Trimming removed 3 bases at V and 4 bases at J, with 13 bases between. This CDR3 spans 15 amino acids. The CDR3 sequence is CASSLGGGYGNTIYF. In DNA, the CDR3 is TGTGCCAGCAGCTTGGGGGGGGGTTACGGAAACACCATATATTTT.

This sequence joins TRBV9 and TRBJ2-2, with TRBD1 as a possible D gene (6 bases). Germline lookup yields CDR1 SGDLS and CDR2 YYNGEE. V was pared by 0 bases and J by 6 bases, with 9 bases between. The CDR3 length is 14 residues. Here the CDR3 reads CASSVEGDPGELFF. Written as DNA, the CDR3 is TGTGCCAGCAGCGTAGAGGGGGATCCCGGGGAGCTGTTTTTT. Full variable domain (missing parts from reference TRBV9 and TRBJ2-2): DSGVTQTPKHLITATGQRVTLRCSPRSGDLSVYWYQQSLDQGLQFLIQYYNGEERAKGNILERFSAQQFPDLHSELNLSSLELGDSALYFCASSVEGDPGELFFGEGSRLTVL.

V is TRBV18 and J is TRBJ1-1; weak D call: TRBD1 (5 bases). Germline values: CDR1 KGHSH, CDR2 LQKENI. Trimming took 0 bases from V and 0 from J, leaving 8 bases between them. The CDR3 spans 15 residues. DNA for the CDR3: TGTGCCAGCTCACCACCCGCCAGGGTGAACACTGAAGCTTTCTTT. Protein sequence: CASSPPARVNTEAFF.

The rearrangement uses TRBV7-9 and TRBJ2-1; 11 positions match TRBD2. The CDR3 has 17 amino acids. Germline-derived CDR1 and CDR2 are SEHNR and FQNEAQ (reference sequence). Trimming took 2 bases from V and 10 from J; bases not matched to a gene: 13. The CDR3 protein is CASSLTALAGGLGEQFF. DNA of the CDR3: TGTGCCAGCAGCTTAACCGCCCTAGCGGGGGGCCTTGGGGAGCAGTTCTTC.

The CDR3 DNA sequence: TGTGCCAGCAGACTAGAGTACACCGGGGAGCTGTTTTTT. Translated, it gives CASRLEYTGELFF. The genes are TRBV5-4 and TRBJ2-2, with D perhaps matching TRBD2 (5 bases). CDR1 and CDR2 from the germline V gene are SGHNT and YYREEE (reference sequence). The CDR3 totals 13 residues. V lost 5 bases and J 3 bases, leaving 8 bases between the germline ends. Using reference TRBV5-4 and TRBJ2-2 for the parts outside the CDR3, the full variable domain is ETGVTQSPTHLIKTRGQQVTLRCSSQSGHNTVSWYQQALGQGPQFIFQYYREEENGRGNFPPRFSGLQFPNYSSELNVNALELDDSALYLCASRLEYTGELFFGEGSRLTVL.

The chain has TRBV30 and TRBJ2-2, with 10 bases aligning to TRBD2. Germline CDR1 reads GTSNPN; CDR2 reads SVGIG (reference sequence). The length of the CDR3 is 14 residues. Trimming took 4 bases from V and 5 from J; bases not matched to a gene: 4. CDR3 residues: CAWNLAGATGELFF. Here the CDR3 DNA reads TGTGCCTGGAATCTAGCGGGAGCGACCGGGGAGCTGTTTTTT.

The genes are TRBV5-8 and TRBJ2-1, with 12 nucleotides matching TRBD2. From germline, CDR1 is SGHTS and CDR2 YDEGEE. V trimming: 5 bases; J trimming: 6 bases; junction bases outside the gene matches: 9. CDR3 length: 16 residues. This chain's CDR3 is CASRPPSGRALNEQFF. The DNA for the CDR3 is TGTGCCAGCAGGCCTCCTAGCGGGAGGGCCCTCAATGAGCAGTTCTTC.

The chain recombines TRBV15 with TRBJ2-7, with unresolved D. This CDR3 has 12 residues. The germline V gene encodes CDR1 LNHNV and CDR2 YYDKDF (reference sequence). Trimming took off 5 bases at V and 3 bases at J, with 8 bases between the two ends. In DNA, the CDR3 is TGTGCCACCAGCTTAGATTACTACGAGCAGTACTTC. This translates into CATSLDYYEQYF.

This chain connects TRBV14 to TRBJ1-1, with a tentative D call TRBD1 (5 bases). The CDR3 loop spans 14 amino acids. Germline V gene sequence: CDR1 SGHDN, CDR2 FVKESK. With 2 bases removed from V and 2 bases from J, the gap between germline ends came to 9 bases. In DNA, the CDR3 is TGTGCCAGCAGCCAAAAGGGGTCAAACACTGAAGCTTTCTTT. Residues: CASSQKGSNTEAFF.

The chain combines TRBV27 with TRBJ1-1; TRBD1 is a possible D gene (5 bases). The CDR3 consists of 15 residues. V lost 2 bases, J lost 2 bases, and 12 bases lay in between. In germline, CDR1 is MNHEY, CDR2 SMNVEV (reference sequence). The CDR3 protein is CASSLAAGPNTEAFF. In DNA, the CDR3 is TGTGCCAGCAGTTTAGCGGCAGGGCCTAACACTGAAGCTTTCTTT.

The CDR3 region has the DNA TGTGCCAGCGAGATTAGCGGGATAGTGAATGAGCAGTTCTTC. It is translated as CASEISGIVNEQFF. The chain employs TRBV6-5 and TRBJ2-1, with 8 bases matching TRBD2. The ends lost 8 bases at V and 7 bases at J; junction bases unmatched: 10. This CDR3 has 14 residues. CDR1 is MNHEY and CDR2 is SVGAGI in the germline V gene.

The rearrangement joins TRBV10-3 to TRBJ1-4; D may be TRBD1 (5 bases). This CDR3 region has 14 residues. The V end was cut by 5 bases, the J end by 4 bases, with 11 bases between. Germline values: CDR1 ENHRY, CDR2 SYGVKD. CDR3 sequence: CAISQGGVNEKLFF. The CDR3 DNA is TGTGCCATCAGTCAGGGAGGGGTTAATGAAAAACTGTTTTTT.

This sequence joins TRBV5-8 and TRBJ1-1; no clear D. This CDR3 comprises 14 residues. Trimming pared 4 bases from V and 0 bases from J, leaving 10 bases between. Germline lookup yields CDR1 SGHTS and CDR2 YDEGEE. This CDR3 reads CASSAPGMNTEAFF. The CDR3 DNA reads TGTGCCAGCAGCGCCCCGGGGATGAACACTGAAGCTTTCTTT.

The V and J genes are TRBV4-1 and TRBJ1-1; TRBD1 might be the D (6 bases). Germline CDR1 reads MGHRA; CDR2 reads YSYEKL. Trimming took off 0 bases at V and 4 bases at J, with 15 bases between the two ends. This CDR3 spans 16 amino acids. The CDR3 DNA follows: TGCGCCAGCAGCCAAGATAATCGGCAGGGGATCACTGAAGCTTTCTTT. Its protein product is CASSQDNRQGITEAFF.

This rearrangement joins TRBV5-8 to TRBJ1-1; D is unresolved. V lost 0 bases and J lost 1, with 10 bases in between. The CDR3 contains 15 residues. Germline V lookup: CDR1 SGHTS, CDR2 YDEGEE. The CDR3 loop is CASSLGQAKNTEAFF. The CDR3 region has the DNA TGTGCCAGCAGCTTGGGGCAGGCTAAGAACACTGAAGCTTTCTTT.

The V gene is TRBV27, the J gene TRBJ1-5; D not certain. The CDR3 runs 13 residues. The V and J ends lost 0 bases and 3 bases respectively, with 3 bases between them. CDR1 and CDR2 from the germline V gene are MNHEY and SMNVEV (reference sequence). CDR3 residues: CASSLSVNQPQHF. In nucleotides, the CDR3 is TGTGCCAGCAGTTTATCCGTCAATCAGCCCCAGCATTTT.

The CDR3 bases are TGTGCCACCAGCCTAGCGGATACCTACAATGAGCAGTTCTTC. Amino acid sequence: CATSLADTYNEQFF. The chain has TRBV15 and TRBJ2-1, with 7 nucleotides matching TRBD2. The trim removed 5 bases at V and 2 bases at J, leaving 3 bases unmatched. This CDR3 has 14 amino acids. Germline V gene sequence: CDR1 LNHNV, CDR2 YYDKDF (reference sequence).

The CDR3 protein is CASSPRTSGRNRETQYF. The CDR3 DNA reads TGTGCCAGCAGCCCACGGACTAGCGGGAGAAACAGAGAGACCCAGTACTTC. The V gene is TRBV7-2, the J gene TRBJ2-5; 13 bases line up with TRBD2. CDR3 length: 17 amino acids. V was clipped by 5 bases and J by 4 bases; unmatched bases: 10. The germline gives CDR1 SGHTA, CDR2 FQGNSA.

This rearrangement joins TRBV10-3 to TRBJ2-7; 9 bases are a match to TRBD1. This CDR3 comprises 13 residues. Germline V gene data show CDR1 as ENHRY and CDR2 as SYGVKD. The J segment lost 6 bases and the V segment lost 4 bases, leaving 4 bases of the junction unmatched. The CDR3 sequence is CAISGGQGGEQYF. In DNA, the CDR3 is TGTGCCATCAGTGGGGGACAGGGTGGCGAGCAGTACTTC.